This record concerns one T cell receptor beta chain sequence. This clone registers as medium-sized (0.01 to 0.1%) within its sample. Its target antigen remains unknown. No much larger clone exists at a distance of one base, and base qualities are not known. The data derive from a study of cytotoxic CD8 clonotypes in ibrutinib-treated CLL (dated by TCRdb to about 2021). In terms of the full investigation: The cohort had ten to twelve relapsed/refractory and around 14 treatment-naive patients; approximately 18 were IGHV unmutated. Responses were partial in 24 patients and complete in 2; after median around 66 months follow-up, around 15 stayed in remission and about twelve progressed. The response samples were drawn at a median of approximately twelve months into treatment, with a range of about 6 to 36 months. An average of 255,043 productive templates and 80,000 to 100,000 productive rearrangements was obtained per sample. Longitudinal samples were obtainable from about 30% of the roughly 90 participants in the trial. Cryopreserved peripheral blood mononuclear cells were collected before treatment, at response, and at either disease progression or sustained remission. The research as a whole found: Sampling times were not matched between sustained-remission and progressing patients, and lymph node repertoires were not studied. At baseline, clonality was higher than in age-matched healthy donors and showed a strong correlation with circulating CD8+ T-cell counts. Clonality increased at ibrutinib response, stayed stable in sustained remission, and fell back toward baseline at progression. Public clonotypes were found to be uncommon and were observed to contract or remain stable during treatment; the increase in clonality was shown to reflect expansion of private clonotypes at ibrutinib response.

Approximately 2 micrograms of genomic DNA were extracted from cryopreserved PBMCs for TCR beta library preparation. Longitudinal blood samples from CLL patients receiving ibrutinib monotherapy were subjected to high-throughput TCR beta sequencing. Patients were enrolled in a phase 2 open-label single-center ibrutinib monotherapy trial. A MiSeq instrument was used for deep resolution sequencing, which targeted depths ranging from 1 in 1 million up to 1 in 200,000 T cells, with coverage averaging 10x for each clonotype. The immunoSEQ hsTCRB Kit was used to generate the TCR beta libraries. Concerning the study's data processing: ImmunoSEQ Data Assistant and ImmunoSEQ Analyzer were used for data analysis, and V, D and J genes were assigned according to IMGT definitions. Clonality, which ranges from 0 to 1, was calculated as one minus the normalized Shannon entropy of productive rearrangement frequencies. Only overrepresented clonotypes making up at least 0.05% of the repertoire of each patient were included in the public clonotype analysis. Repertoires from thirteen age-matched healthy donors in immuneACCESS were used as clonality controls. TCRdb obtained this table from immuneACCESS and retained in-frame rearrangements with V and J assigned. These tables miss some clones; where compared with another copy, unresolved V genes account for less than half of the shortfall, and the remainder is unexplained. D and trimming come from the DNA, and the V and J calls and clone size come from that table. In all, the sample holds approximately 15,000 clones, and 64% of those were seen once. The biggest ten clones account for roughly 40% of the sample.

This TCR was sampled from a human donor with chronic lymphocytic leukemia. Sequenced material: PBMCs, taken before ibrutinib treatment.

The CDR3 has the sequence CASRTAPTQPQHF. DNA sequence: TGCGCCAGCAGAACCGCCCCTACTCAGCCCCAGCATTTT. Recombination joined TRBV5-1 with TRBJ1-5; the D gene lacks a confident call. Trimming costs V 5 bases and J 6 bases, and their ends lie 12 bases apart. From the germline V gene, CDR1 is SGHRS and CDR2 is YFSETQ. Spanning cysteine to phenylalanine, the CDR3 consists of 13 amino acids. The sequence is cut down to CDR3 DNA, 39 bases in frame from base 1.